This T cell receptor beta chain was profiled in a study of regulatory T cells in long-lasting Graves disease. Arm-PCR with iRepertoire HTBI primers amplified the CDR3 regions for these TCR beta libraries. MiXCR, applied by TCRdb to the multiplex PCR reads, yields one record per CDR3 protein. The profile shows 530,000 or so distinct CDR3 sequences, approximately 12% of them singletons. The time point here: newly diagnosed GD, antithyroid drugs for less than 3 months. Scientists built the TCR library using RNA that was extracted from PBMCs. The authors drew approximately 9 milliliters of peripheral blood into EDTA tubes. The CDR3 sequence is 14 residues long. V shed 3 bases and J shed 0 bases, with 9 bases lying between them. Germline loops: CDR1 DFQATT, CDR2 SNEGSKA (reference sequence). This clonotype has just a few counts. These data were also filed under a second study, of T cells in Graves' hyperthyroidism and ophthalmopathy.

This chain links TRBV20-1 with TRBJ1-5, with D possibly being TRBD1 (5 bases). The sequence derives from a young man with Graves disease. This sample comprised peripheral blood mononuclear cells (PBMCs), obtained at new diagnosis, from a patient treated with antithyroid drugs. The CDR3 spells CSASGGNSNQPQHF. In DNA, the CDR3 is TGCAGTGCTAGTGGGGGGAATAGCAATCAGCCCCAGCATTTT.